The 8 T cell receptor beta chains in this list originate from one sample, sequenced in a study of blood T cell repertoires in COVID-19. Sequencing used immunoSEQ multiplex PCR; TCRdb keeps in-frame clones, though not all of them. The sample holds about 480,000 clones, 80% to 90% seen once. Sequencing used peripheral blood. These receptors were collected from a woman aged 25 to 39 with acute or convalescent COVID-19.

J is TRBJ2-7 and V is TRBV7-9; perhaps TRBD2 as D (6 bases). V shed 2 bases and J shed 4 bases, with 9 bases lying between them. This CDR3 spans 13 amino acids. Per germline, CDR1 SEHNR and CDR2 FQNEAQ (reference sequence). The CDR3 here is CASSLMTSYEQYF. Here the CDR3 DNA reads TGTGCCAGCAGCTTAATGACTAGTTACGAGCAGTACTTC.

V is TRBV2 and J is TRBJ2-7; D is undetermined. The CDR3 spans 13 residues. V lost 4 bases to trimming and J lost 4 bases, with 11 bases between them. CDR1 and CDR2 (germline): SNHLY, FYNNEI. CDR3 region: CASSATYHYEQYF. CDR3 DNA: TGTGCCAGCAGTGCCACCTACCATTACGAGCAGTACTTC.

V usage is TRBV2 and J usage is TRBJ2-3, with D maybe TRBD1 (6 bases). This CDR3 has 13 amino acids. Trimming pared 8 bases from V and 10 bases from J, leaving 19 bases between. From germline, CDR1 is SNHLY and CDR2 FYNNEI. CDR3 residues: CASQNRDTVSQYF. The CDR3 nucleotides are TGTGCCAGCCAAAACCGGGACACGGTGTCGCAGTATTTT.

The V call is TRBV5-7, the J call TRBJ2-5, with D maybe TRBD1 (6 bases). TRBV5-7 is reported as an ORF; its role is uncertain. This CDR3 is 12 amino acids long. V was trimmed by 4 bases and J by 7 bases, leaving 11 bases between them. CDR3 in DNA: TGTGCCAGCAGCCCCCCCAGGGGGACCCAGTACTTC. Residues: CASSPPRGTQYF.

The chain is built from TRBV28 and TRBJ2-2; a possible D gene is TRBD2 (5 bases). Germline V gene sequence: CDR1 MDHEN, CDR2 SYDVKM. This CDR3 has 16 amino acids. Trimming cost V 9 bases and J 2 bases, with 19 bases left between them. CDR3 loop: CASIVGGYTNTGELFF. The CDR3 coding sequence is TGTGCCAGTATAGTAGGAGGCTACACAAACACCGGGGAGCTGTTTTTT.

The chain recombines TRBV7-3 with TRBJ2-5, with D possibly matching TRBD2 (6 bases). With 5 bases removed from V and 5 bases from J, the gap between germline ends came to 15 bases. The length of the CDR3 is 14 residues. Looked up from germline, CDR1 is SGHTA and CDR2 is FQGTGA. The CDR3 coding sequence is TGTGCCAGCAGCCCTACGGGACTCAAGGAGACCCAGTACTTC. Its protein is CASSPTGLKETQYF.

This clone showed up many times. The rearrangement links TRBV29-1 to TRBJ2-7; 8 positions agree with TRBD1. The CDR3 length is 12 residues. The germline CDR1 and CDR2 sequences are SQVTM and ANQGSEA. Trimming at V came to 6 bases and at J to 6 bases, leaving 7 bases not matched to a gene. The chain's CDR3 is CSVRTGSSEQYF. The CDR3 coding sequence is TGCAGCGTACGGACAGGGTCAAGCGAGCAGTACTTC.

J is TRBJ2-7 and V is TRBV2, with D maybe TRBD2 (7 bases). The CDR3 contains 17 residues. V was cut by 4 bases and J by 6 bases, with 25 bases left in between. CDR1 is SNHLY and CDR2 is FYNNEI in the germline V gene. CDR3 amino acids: CASSVPRGGTSLAEQYF. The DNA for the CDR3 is TGTGCCAGCAGTGTCCCGAGGGGAGGGACATCCCTTGCCGAGCAGTACTTC.